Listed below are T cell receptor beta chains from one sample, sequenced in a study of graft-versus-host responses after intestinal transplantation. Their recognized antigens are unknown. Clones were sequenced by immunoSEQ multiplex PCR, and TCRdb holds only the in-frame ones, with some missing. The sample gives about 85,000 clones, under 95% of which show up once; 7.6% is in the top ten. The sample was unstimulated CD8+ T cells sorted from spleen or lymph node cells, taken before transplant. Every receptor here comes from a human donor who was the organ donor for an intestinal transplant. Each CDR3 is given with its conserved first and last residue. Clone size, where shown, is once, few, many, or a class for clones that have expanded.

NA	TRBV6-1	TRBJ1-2	CASSERAGRGPYGYTF
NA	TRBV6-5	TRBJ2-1	CASSYTGVGVSNEQFF
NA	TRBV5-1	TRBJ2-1	CASSPTGLGYNEQFF
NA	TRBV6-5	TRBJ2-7	CASQYAHEQYF
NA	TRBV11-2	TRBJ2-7	CASSLGGDSYEQYF
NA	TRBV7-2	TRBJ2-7	CASRKEGYEQYF
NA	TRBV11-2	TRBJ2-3	CASSPTPISTTDTQYF
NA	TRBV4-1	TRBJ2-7	CASSQEPGTQYF
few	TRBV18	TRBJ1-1	CASSPGGAGTEAFF
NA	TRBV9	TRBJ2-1	CASSVSGETFYNEQFF
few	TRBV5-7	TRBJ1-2	CASSLVPDGRLVGGYTF
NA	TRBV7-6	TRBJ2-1	CASSLVGGAGNEQFF
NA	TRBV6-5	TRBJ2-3	CASGPSSDTQYF
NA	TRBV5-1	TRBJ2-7	CASSWEQGASEQYF
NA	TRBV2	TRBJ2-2	CASSVGGGELFF
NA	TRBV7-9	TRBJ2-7	CASSLLPSYEQYF
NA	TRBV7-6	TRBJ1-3	CASTIGALYSGNTIYF
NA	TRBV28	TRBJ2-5	CASSFSPPSGETQYF
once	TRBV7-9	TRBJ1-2	CASSLATGFYGYTF
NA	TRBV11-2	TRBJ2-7	CASSFTTSGPTYEQYF
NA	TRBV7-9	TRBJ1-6	CASSFSSGAGGNSPLHF
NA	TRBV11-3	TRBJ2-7	CASSLEAGAAEQYF
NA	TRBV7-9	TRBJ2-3	CASTQPVVVDTQYF
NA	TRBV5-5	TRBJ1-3	CASRPWRQPPWYSGNTIYF
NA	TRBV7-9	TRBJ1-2	CASSSIGTAYGYTF
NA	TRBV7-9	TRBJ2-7	CASSSSTGALSYEQYF
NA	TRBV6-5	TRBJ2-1	CASTPKVRDEQFF
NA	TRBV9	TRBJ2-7	CASSVGQGESYEQYF
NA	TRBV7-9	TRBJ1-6	CASSLRGYNSPLHF
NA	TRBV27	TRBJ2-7	CASSRRRLQTYEQYF
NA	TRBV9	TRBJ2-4	CASSVDGSGTTKNIQYF
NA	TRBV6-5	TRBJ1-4	CASSYRGTNEKLFF
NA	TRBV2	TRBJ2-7	CASSEGVTGRANEQYF
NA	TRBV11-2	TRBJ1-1	CASSLGGTGANNTEAFF
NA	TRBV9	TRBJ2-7	CASSAHPSAGGIYEQYF
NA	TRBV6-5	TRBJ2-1	CASSYSPGSNKFF
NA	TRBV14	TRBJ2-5	CASSRTGGFRETQYF
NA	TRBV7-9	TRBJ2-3	CASSLGQWLAEDTQYF
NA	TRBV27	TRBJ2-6	CASSATGTSGPGANVLTF
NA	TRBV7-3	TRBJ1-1	CASSLIGGSDTEAFF
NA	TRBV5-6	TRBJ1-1	CASSLEFVGVLRDTEAFF
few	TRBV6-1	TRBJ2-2	CASSDWPSGGDLELFF
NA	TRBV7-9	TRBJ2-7	CASSQRGTGAFYEQYF
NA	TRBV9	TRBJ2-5	CASSNDSTRGETQYF
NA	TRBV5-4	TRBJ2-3	CASSDTTDTQYF
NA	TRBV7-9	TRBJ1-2	CASSLNPGGTNYGYTF
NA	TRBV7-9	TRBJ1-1	CASSLIDRPEAFF
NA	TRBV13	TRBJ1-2	CASRDYLDTYGYTF
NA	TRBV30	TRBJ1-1	CAWSQTGQGCRAFF
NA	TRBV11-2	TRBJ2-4	CASSLDWKRSLAKNIQYF
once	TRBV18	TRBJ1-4	CASSPGGARNEKLFF